This TCR beta chain originates from a study of a mutant IDH1 vaccine in newly diagnosed glioma. Background on the study: Treated patients were roughly 62% male, roughly 38% female, mean age around 40 years. At week 35 came visit V12, and visit V13 followed at week 47.

Of note for this clone: Antigen unknown.

Time point: week 47, end of study. In every dose of vaccine, 300 ug of mutant IDH1 20-mer peptide was given alongside topical imiquimod. Each donor presented with a new WHO grade 3 or 4 astrocytoma that tested IDH1-mutant and showed ATRX loss. Data came from immunoSEQ multiplex PCR; TCRdb stores just in-frame clones and leaves some out. The table records approximately 84,000 clones, roughly four fifths of them present only once. The V and J ends lost 6 bases and 8 bases respectively, with 32 bases between them. The germline V gene encodes CDR1 SGHAT and CDR2 FQNNGV. CDR3 length: 19 amino acids. The sequence derives from a man aged 40-49 years with glioma. This chain connects TRBV11-2 to TRBJ1-5; weak D call: TRBD1 (6 bases). The material sequenced was PBMCs, taken from a glioma patient whose treatment included an IDH1 peptide vaccine. The CDR3 is CASRRFYPRGLFSGEPQHF. In DNA, the CDR3 is TGTGCCAGCAGACGTTTCTACCCGCGGGGGCTCTTCTCCGGGGAGCCCCAGCATTTT.